One and the same sample provided the 30 T cell receptor beta chains below, sequenced in a study of CXCR3-negative and CXCR3-positive naive CD8 T cells. It was by 5' RACE with UMI labels that the TRB cDNA libraries were prepared. For each CDR3 protein, TCRdb gives one entry from its re-call of the 5' RACE reads, without DNA. The sample features over 150,000 distinct CDR3 sequences, with under 0.5% in its top ten. Study-wide points: Naive CXCR3-positive cells had TRB CDR3s more hydrophobic than those of CXCR3-negative naive cells.

Their antigen targets remain unknown. Sequenced material: naive CXCR3+ CD8+ T cells from blood. The subset here: CD45RO-CCR7+CD27+CD95- naive CD8+ T cells expressing CXCR3 (TNR3+). These receptor sequences come from a human donor in good health. Some clones in this sample may be carry-over from other donors' samples.

The J gene is TRBJ2-3, the V gene TRBV28; the TRBD1 assignment by TCRdb is unverifiable without DNA. CDR1 and CDR2 from the germline V gene are MDHEN and SYDVKM. The CDR3 totals 12 residues. Here the CDR3 reads CASTGPTDTQYF. Full variable domain (outside the CDR3, taken from reference TRBV28 and TRBJ2-3): DVKVTQSSRYLVKRTGEKVFLECVQDMDHENMFWYRQDPGLGLRLIYFSYDVKMKEKGDIPEGYSVSREKKERFSLILESASTNQTSMYLCASTGPTDTQYFGPGTRLTVL.

The genes are TRBV7-9 and TRBJ2-7; as DNA is missing, the TRBD1 call by TCRdb cannot be tested. The CDR3 length is 12 residues. In germline, CDR1 is SEHNR, CDR2 FQNEAQ (reference sequence). The CDR3 region is CASGTNSYEQYF.

This chain uses TRBV12-3 or TRBV12-4 with TRBJ1-2. This CDR3 region has 15 residues. The CDR3 reads CASSQASEPNYGYTF.

The chain is built from TRBV10-1 and TRBJ2-7; TCRdb gives TRBD1 as the D gene, but with no DNA this cannot be confirmed. The V gene's germline CDR1 is WNHNN and CDR2 SYGVQD (reference sequence). This CDR3 region has 13 residues. The CDR3 is CASTTDRVEEQYF.

This rearrangement joins TRBV12-3 or TRBV12-4 to TRBJ2-7. CDR3 length: 13 amino acids. CDR3 region: CASSLAVVYEQYF.

V and J are TRBV29-1 and TRBJ2-7; the D gene TCRdb calls, TRBD1, cannot be checked with no DNA. The CDR3 consists of 14 residues. Germline assignment: CDR1 SQVTM and CDR2 ANQGSEA. The chain's CDR3 is CSVEADSETYEQYF.

The chain joins TRBV6-2 or TRBV6-3 to TRBJ2-3; the TCRdb D gene call, TRBD2, has no DNA to confirm it. Germline-derived CDR1 and CDR2 are MNHEY and SVGEGT. CDR3 length equals 14 residues. CDR3 sequence: CASSSLAGEDTQYF.

The rearrangement uses TRBV6-2 or TRBV6-3 and TRBJ2-1; the TRBD2 assignment by TCRdb is unverifiable without DNA. From germline, CDR1 is MNHEY and CDR2 SVGEGT. The CDR3 has 16 residues. This CDR3 is CASSSVRESSYNEQFF.

The gene calls are TRBV9 and TRBJ2-7; TCRdb calls TRBD1, which cannot be checked without DNA. The germline V gene has CDR1 SGDLS and CDR2 YYNGEE. The CDR3 loop spans 15 amino acids. CDR3 region: CASSAAAGASTQQYF.

V is TRBV20-1 and J is TRBJ2-5; as DNA is missing, the TRBD1 call by TCRdb cannot be tested. Germline CDR1 is DFQATT and CDR2 is SNEGSKA (reference sequence). This CDR3 is 16 amino acids long. CDR3: CSGRLRTRGPQETQYF.

The V call is TRBV29-1, the J call TRBJ2-3; TCRdb indicates TRBD1, and absent DNA this call remains unverified. The CDR3 is 16 residues long. Germline V gene sequence: CDR1 SQVTM, CDR2 ANQGSEA. The CDR3 loop reads CSVEGTGDSSTDTQYF.

The V gene is TRBV20-1, the J gene TRBJ1-5; the D call of TRBD1 rests on TCRdb alone, since no DNA is present to check it. The germline gives CDR1 DFQATT, CDR2 SNEGSKA (reference sequence). CDR3 length: 12 residues. The CDR3 spells CSASGGNQPQHF.

J is TRBJ1-1 and V is TRBV13; the D call from TCRdb, TRBD1, cannot be confirmed without DNA. The CDR3 is 18 amino acids. Germline V gene sequence: CDR1 PRHDT, CDR2 FYEKMQ (reference sequence). The CDR3 sequence is CASSLYPRRTVGNTEAFF.

This chain connects TRBV5-1 to TRBJ2-1. CDR3 size: 14 residues. CDR1 is SGHRS and CDR2 is YFSETQ in the germline V gene. CDR3 in amino acids: CASSPDLGLNEQFF.

This chain joins TRBV6-4 and TRBJ2-6; TCRdb lists TRBD1, though no DNA is available to test this call. Per the germline V gene, CDR1 is MRHNA and CDR2 is SNTAGT. This CDR3 is 18 amino acids long. The CDR3 sequence is CASSDSVDRGSGANVLTF.

V and J are TRBV4-2 and TRBJ1-6; as DNA is missing, the TRBD1 call by TCRdb cannot be tested. CDR1 LGHNA and CDR2 YNFKEQ come from the germline V gene. This CDR3 spans 14 amino acids. The CDR3 sequence is CASSHGTEGSPLHF.

The gene calls are TRBV28 and TRBJ2-7; TCRdb returns TRBD1, unconfirmable since there is no DNA. Germline CDR1 is MDHEN and CDR2 is SYDVKM. This CDR3 contains 15 residues. The CDR3 is CASSPPGTGTYEQYF.

The chain carries TRBV5-5 and TRBJ2-7; the D gene TCRdb calls, TRBD1, cannot be checked with no DNA. This CDR3 region has 15 residues. Germline CDR1 and CDR2: SGHKS and YYEKEE (reference sequence). The CDR3 protein is CASSLAQAPGDEQYF.

The V call is TRBV28, the J call TRBJ1-1. The CDR3 has 14 residues. Looked up from germline, CDR1 is MDHEN and CDR2 is SYDVKM. The CDR3: CASSYYKPYTEAFF.

The chain combines TRBV6-1 with TRBJ2-1; checking the TCRdb D call of TRBD1 is not possible without DNA. Germline CDR1 and CDR2: MNHNS and SASEGT. The CDR3 is 12 amino acids. CDR3 sequence reads: CASSERPHEQFF.

The rearrangement uses TRBV19 and TRBJ1-5; checking the TCRdb D call of TRBD1 is not possible without DNA. Germline V gene sequence: CDR1 LNHDA, CDR2 SQIVND (reference sequence). CDR3 length: 16 residues. CDR3 sequence reads: CASSIEPGVGDQPQHF.

V is TRBV14 and J is TRBJ1-4; checking the TCRdb D call of TRBD1 is not possible without DNA. Per germline, CDR1 SGHDN and CDR2 FVKESK. The CDR3 covers 17 residues. The CDR3 spells CASSQDRGAWLDEKLFF.

V is TRBV10-3 and J is TRBJ2-7; the D call from TCRdb, TRBD2, cannot be confirmed without DNA. Per the germline V gene, CDR1 is ENHRY and CDR2 is SYGVKD. The CDR3 runs to 15 residues. The chain's CDR3 is CAISVTSGSGYEQYF.

The gene calls are TRBV7-9 and TRBJ2-4; the TCRdb call, TRBD1, lacks DNA for checking. CDR1 is SEHNR, CDR2 FQNEAQ, per germline (reference sequence). The length of the CDR3 is 13 residues. CDR3 region: CASSLASRDIQYF.

J is TRBJ2-1 and V is TRBV19; as DNA is missing, the TRBD1 call by TCRdb cannot be tested. CDR3 length: 15 residues. Per the germline V gene, CDR1 is LNHDA and CDR2 is SQIVND (reference sequence). The CDR3 sequence: CASSGGDSPWDEQFF.

The chain's CDR3 is CASSLAPRDRGVSTEAFF. V usage is TRBV12-3 or TRBV12-4 and J usage is TRBJ1-1; absent DNA, TCRdb's TRBD1 call cannot be checked. The CDR3 extends over 18 amino acids.

The CDR3 loop reads CASSSSGFTDTQYF. This chain links TRBV28 with TRBJ2-3. Germline assignment: CDR1 MDHEN and CDR2 SYDVKM. CDR3 length: 14 amino acids.

The chain couples TRBV12-3 or TRBV12-4 to TRBJ1-1; TCRdb outputs TRBD1, but without DNA this stays unchecked. The CDR3 extends over 15 amino acids. CDR3: CASSLGTVMNTEAFF.

The V gene is TRBV6-2 or TRBV6-3, the J gene TRBJ2-7; the TCRdb D gene call, TRBD1, has no DNA to confirm it. The CDR3 runs 18 residues. Germline lookup yields CDR1 MNHEY and CDR2 SVGEGT. The CDR3 reads CASSYDLAGAVGSYEQYF.

The genes are TRBV6-2 or TRBV6-3 and TRBJ2-7. Germline loops: CDR1 MNHEY, CDR2 SVGEGT. The CDR3 runs 11 residues. This CDR3 is CASSYADEQYF.